This T cell receptor (beta chain) came from a study of blood T cells in healthy people across ages. The germline gives CDR1 MGHDK, CDR2 SYGVNS. Trimming took 2 bases from V and 4 from J; bases not matched to a gene: 4. The CDR3 is made up of 14 amino acids. This clonotype occurred a few times. What it binds is not known. Regarding the study as a whole: Per million T cells, TCR beta diversity dropped about linearly as age rose.

A second PCR of roughly 6 to 12 cycles used a sample-barcoded 5' primer and a J-beta primer mix. One entry per CDR3 protein results from TCRdb running MiXCR on the 5' RACE reads. The profile shows approximately 760,000 distinct CDR3 sequences, around 25% of them singletons. These same data were also listed under a study on T cells of mothers and their children.

The V call is TRBV25-1, the J call TRBJ1-2; 7 bases are shared with TRBD1. The sequence was collected from a boy younger than 18 in good health. Material: blood. The CDR3 sequence is CASSETGTAYGYTF. The CDR3 DNA follows: TGTGCCAGCAGTGAAACCGGGACAGCCTATGGCTACACCTTC.